These 3 T cell receptor beta chains were all obtained from the same sample, sequenced in a study of blood T cells in healthy people across ages. Combining a sample-barcoded 5' primer with a J-beta primer mix, a second PCR ran for 7 to 11 cycles. One entry per CDR3 protein, called by TCRdb with MiXCR from the 5' RACE reads. The table includes roughly 1.9 million distinct CDR3 sequences, roughly two fifths detected once. Specimen: blood. Receptors were obtained from a human donor in good health.

This clonotype was counted a few times. The gene calls are TRBV4-3 and TRBJ1-2, with D maybe TRBD1 (5 bases). V lost 4 bases and J lost 4, with 16 bases in between. The germline CDR1 and CDR2 sequences are LGHNA and YSLEER. CDR3 length: 15 amino acids. The CDR3 protein is CASSLAGEGAYGYTF. CDR3 bases: TGCGCCAGCAGCCTAGCGGGGGAAGGTGCCTATGGCTACACCTTC.

This clonotype has just a few counts. The rearrangement uses TRBV10-3 and TRBJ2-3, with D perhaps matching TRBD1 (6 bases). Trimming took 8 bases from V and 6 from J, leaving 21 bases between them. This CDR3 comprises 15 residues. CDR1 ENHRY and CDR2 SYGVKD come from the germline V gene. CDR3 sequence reads: CAIAVSAGAEDTQYF. CDR3 in DNA: TGTGCCATCGCGGTTTCGGCAGGGGCGGAGGATACGCAGTATTTT.

J is TRBJ1-2 and V is TRBV20-1; D gene ambiguous. The CDR3 sequence is 12 residues long. Looked up from germline, CDR1 is DFQATT and CDR2 is SNEGSKA (reference sequence). Trimming took 0 bases from V and 7 from J, leaving 9 bases between them. The CDR3 sequence: CSARDFGSGYTF. CDR3 nucleotides: TGCAGTGCTAGAGATTTTGGGAGTGGCTACACCTTC.